Described below is a single T cell receptor (beta chain) sequence and its context. Its antigen is unidentified. The data originate from a study of OX40 agonist ivuxolimab in advanced cancers. Study information: Partial responses were recorded for three patients, including one with hepatocellular carcinoma and two with cutaneous melanoma.

Study-wide findings and caveats: Nonresponders included some who also had low normalized T-cell clonal expansion.

TCRdb's copy holds only in-frame clones and misses some; the assay was immunoSEQ multiplex PCR. In the table there are about 100,000 clones, about 89% of which are singletons. The length of the CDR3 is 16 residues. V lost 0 bases, J lost 5 bases, and 14 bases lay in between. Looked up from germline, CDR1 is SGDLS and CDR2 is YYNGEE. This TCR derives from an adult with an advanced solid tumor such as melanoma, head and neck, liver or kidney cancer. Sequences were derived from CD4+ or CD8+ T cells sorted from blood, sampled in a trial of the OX40 agonist ivuxolimab. V and J are TRBV9 and TRBJ2-2; D is perhaps TRBD1 (6 bases). The CDR3 DNA reads as TGTGCCAGCAGCGTAGCTATATGGCAGGGGACCGGGGAGCTGTTTTTT. This gives the protein CASSVAIWQGTGELFF. The full variable domain, completed using reference TRBV9 and TRBJ2-2, is DSGVTQTPKHLITATGQRVTLRCSPRSGDLSVYWYQQSLDQGLQFLIQYYNGEERAKGNILERFSAQQFPDLHSELNLSSLELGDSALYFCASSVAIWQGTGELFFGEGSRLTVL.